The 5 T cell receptor beta chains listed next were all sequenced from one sample in a study of cytomegalovirus exposure and HLA in healthy donors. The PCR contained 60 Vbeta and 13 Jbeta primers. TCRdb keeps only in-frame clones here, not all; method: immunoSEQ multiplex PCR. Of 65,000 to 85,000 clones listed, approximately 70% are singletons. The sample was PBMCs. The receptors here all came from a male donor in good health and CMV-seropositive.

With regard to this clone: The junction does not match germline at one end; this may be a read error. V usage is TRBV7-9 and J usage is TRBJ2-7, with a tentative D call TRBD1 (6 bases). Germline V gene sequence: CDR1 SEHNR, CDR2 FQNEAQ (reference sequence). This CDR3 contains 16 residues. CDR3: CSSSLAEYAGVNEQYF. The DNA of the CDR3 is TGTTCCAGCAGCTTAGCCGAGTACGCAGGGGTAAACGAGCAGTACTTC.

The chain has TRBV6-5 and TRBJ1-1; tentative D call: TRBD1 (5 bases). Germline CDR1 and CDR2: MNHEY and SVGAGI. V was shortened by 0 bases and J by 1 base, with 9 bases between the two germline ends. This CDR3 is built from 15 residues. Written as DNA, the CDR3 is TGTGCCAGCAGTTACTCGGGACTGTCGAACACTGAAGCTTTCTTT. Amino acids: CASSYSGLSNTEAFF.

The V gene is TRBV6-6, the J gene TRBJ2-1; the D is unclear. Germline assignment: CDR1 MNHNY and CDR2 SVGAGI (reference sequence). V was trimmed by 7 bases and J by 5 bases, leaving 6 bases between them. The CDR3 length is 11 residues. The CDR3 DNA is TGTGCCAGCAAGGCGGACAATGAGCAGTTCTTC. Amino acids: CASKADNEQFF.

The genes are TRBV14 and TRBJ2-5; D is ambiguous. Trimming shortened V by 1 base and J by 5 bases, and 5 bases separated the two germline ends. Looked up from germline, CDR1 is SGHDN and CDR2 is FVKESK. This CDR3 has 12 amino acids. The CDR3 loop reads CASSQVYETQYF. The CDR3 DNA is TGTGCCAGCAGCCAAGTTTATGAGACCCAGTACTTC.

The chain uses TRBV27 and TRBJ1-4; 7 bases fit TRBD1. There are 14 residues in the CDR3. Trimming cost V 4 bases and J 8 bases; bases outside gene matches: 7. The germline V gene has CDR1 MNHEY and CDR2 SMNVEV (reference sequence). The CDR3 region is CASSSGGWGEKLFF. Written as DNA, the CDR3 is TGTGCCAGCAGTTCAGGGGGATGGGGGGAAAAACTGTTTTTT.